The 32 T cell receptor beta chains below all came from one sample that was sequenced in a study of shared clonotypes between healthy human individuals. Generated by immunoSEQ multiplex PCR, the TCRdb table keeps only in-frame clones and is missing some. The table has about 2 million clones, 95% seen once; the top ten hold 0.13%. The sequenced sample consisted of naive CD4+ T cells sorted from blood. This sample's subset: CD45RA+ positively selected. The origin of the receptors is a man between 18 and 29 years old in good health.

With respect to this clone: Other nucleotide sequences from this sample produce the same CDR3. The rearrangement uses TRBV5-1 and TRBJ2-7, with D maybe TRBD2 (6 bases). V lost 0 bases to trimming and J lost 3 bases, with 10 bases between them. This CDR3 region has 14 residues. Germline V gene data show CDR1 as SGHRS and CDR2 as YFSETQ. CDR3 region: CASSLGLGSYEQYF. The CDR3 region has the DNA TGCGCCAGCAGCTTGGGACTCGGGAGCTACGAGCAGTACTTC.

CDR3 DNA: TGTGCCTGGAGCGCTGGTTACAATGAGCAGTTCTTC. Its protein is CAWSAGYNEQFF. V and J are TRBV30 and TRBJ2-1, with D hard to call. CDR1 and CDR2 from the germline V gene are GTSNPN and SVGIG (reference sequence). V shed 3 bases and J shed 4 bases, with 7 bases lying between them. The CDR3 totals 12 residues. Combining the CDR3 with reference TRBV30 and TRBJ2-1 gives the whole variable domain SQTIHQWPATLVQPVGSPLSLECTVEGTSNPNLYWYRQAAGRGLQLLFYSVGIGQISSEVPQNLSASRPQDRQFILSSKKLLLSDSGFYLCAWSAGYNEQFFGPGTRLTVL.

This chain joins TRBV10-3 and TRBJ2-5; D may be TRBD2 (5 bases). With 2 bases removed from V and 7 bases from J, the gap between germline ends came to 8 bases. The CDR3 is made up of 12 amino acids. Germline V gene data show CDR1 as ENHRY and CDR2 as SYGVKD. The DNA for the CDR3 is TGTGCCATCAGTGAGAACGGAGGGACCCAGTACTTC. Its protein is CAISENGGTQYF.

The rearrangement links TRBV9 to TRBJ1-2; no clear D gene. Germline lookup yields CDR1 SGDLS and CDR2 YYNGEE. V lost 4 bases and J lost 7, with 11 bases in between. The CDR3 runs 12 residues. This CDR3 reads CASSNIGPGYTF. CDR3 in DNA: TGTGCCAGCAGCAACATTGGGCCTGGCTACACCTTC.

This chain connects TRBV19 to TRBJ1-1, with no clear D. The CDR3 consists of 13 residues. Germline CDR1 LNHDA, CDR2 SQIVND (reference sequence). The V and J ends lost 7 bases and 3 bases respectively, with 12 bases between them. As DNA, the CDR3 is TGTGCCAGTAAACCCCACCCTCACACTGAAGCTTTCTTT. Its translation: CASKPHPHTEAFF.

In nucleotides, the CDR3 is TGTGCCTGGAGTCGCGGGGGGTCGAGCAATCAGCCCCAGCATTTT. Translated: CAWSRGGSSNQPQHF. The chain couples TRBV30 to TRBJ1-5, with D tentatively TRBD1 (5 bases). Germline V gene lookup returns CDR1 GTSNPN and CDR2 SVGIG (reference sequence). The V end lost 2 bases, the J end lost 1 base, and 12 bases lay between the germline ends. CDR3 size: 15 residues.

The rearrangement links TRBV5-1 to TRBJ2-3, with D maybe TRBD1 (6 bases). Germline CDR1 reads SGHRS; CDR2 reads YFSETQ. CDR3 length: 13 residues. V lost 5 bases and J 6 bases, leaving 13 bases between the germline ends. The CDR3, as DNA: TGCGCCAGCAGTTCCAGGGGAGAGGATACGCAGTATTTT. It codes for CASSSRGEDTQYF.

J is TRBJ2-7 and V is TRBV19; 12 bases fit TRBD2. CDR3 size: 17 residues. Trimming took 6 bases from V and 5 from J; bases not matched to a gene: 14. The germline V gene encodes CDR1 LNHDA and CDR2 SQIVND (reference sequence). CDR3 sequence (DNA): TGTGCCAGTAGCACGACTAGCGGGGGCTCCCTCGGCAACGAGCAGTACTTC. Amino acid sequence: CASSTTSGGSLGNEQYF.

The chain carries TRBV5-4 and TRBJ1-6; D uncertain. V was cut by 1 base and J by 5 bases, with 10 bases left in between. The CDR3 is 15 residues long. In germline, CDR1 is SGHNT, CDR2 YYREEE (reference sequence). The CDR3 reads CASSLWGFNNSPLHF. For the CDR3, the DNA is TGTGCCAGCAGCTTGTGGGGTTTCAATAATTCACCCCTCCACTTT.

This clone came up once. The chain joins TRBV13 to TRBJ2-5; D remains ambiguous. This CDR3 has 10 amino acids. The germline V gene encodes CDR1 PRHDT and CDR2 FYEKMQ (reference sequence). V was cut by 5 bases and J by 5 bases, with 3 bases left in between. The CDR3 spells CASSRETQYF. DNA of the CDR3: TGTGCCAGCAGCAGGGAGACCCAGTACTTC.

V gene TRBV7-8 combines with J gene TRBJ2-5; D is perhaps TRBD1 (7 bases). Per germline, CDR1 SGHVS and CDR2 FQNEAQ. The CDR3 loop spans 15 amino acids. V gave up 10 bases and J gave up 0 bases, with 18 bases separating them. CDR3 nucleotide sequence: TGTGCCACCCGTCGCAGGGGGGATAACCAAGAGACCCAGTACTTC. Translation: CATRRRGDNQETQYF.

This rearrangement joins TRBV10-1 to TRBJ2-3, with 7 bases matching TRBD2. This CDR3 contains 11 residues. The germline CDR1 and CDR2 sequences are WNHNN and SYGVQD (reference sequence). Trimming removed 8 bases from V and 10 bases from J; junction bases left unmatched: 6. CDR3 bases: TGCGCCAGCGCCGGCGGGAGTGCGCAGTATTTT. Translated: CASAGGSAQYF.

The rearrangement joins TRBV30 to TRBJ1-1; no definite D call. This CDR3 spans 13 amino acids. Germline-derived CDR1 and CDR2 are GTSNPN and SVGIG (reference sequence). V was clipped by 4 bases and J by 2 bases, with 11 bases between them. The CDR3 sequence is CAWNAQPNTEAFF. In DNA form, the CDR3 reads TGTGCCTGGAATGCACAGCCAAACACTGAAGCTTTCTTT.

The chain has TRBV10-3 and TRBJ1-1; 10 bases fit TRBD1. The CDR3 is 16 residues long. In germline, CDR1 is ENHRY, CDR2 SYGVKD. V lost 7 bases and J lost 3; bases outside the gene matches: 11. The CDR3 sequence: CAITNSGQGGYTEAFF. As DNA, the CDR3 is TGTGCCATCACTAATTCCGGACAGGGGGGTTACACTGAAGCTTTCTTT.

This CDR3 reads CAISDVVGAGPSFYGYTF. The CDR3 region has the DNA TGTGCCATCAGTGATGTCGTCGGGGCAGGCCCGTCGTTCTATGGCTACACCTTC. This rearrangement joins TRBV10-3 to TRBJ1-2; possibly TRBD1 for D (5 bases). V lost 3 bases, J lost 4 bases, and 24 bases lay in between. This CDR3 has 18 residues. The V gene's germline CDR1 is ENHRY and CDR2 SYGVKD.

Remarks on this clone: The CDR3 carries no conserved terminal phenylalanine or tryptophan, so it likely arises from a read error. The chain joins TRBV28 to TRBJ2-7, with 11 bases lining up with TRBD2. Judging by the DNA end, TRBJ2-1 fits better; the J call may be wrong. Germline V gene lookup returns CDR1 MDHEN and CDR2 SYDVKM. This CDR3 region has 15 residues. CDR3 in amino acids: CASSPLAGGFHEQFL. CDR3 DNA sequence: TGTGCCAGCAGTCCCCTAGCGGGGGGTTTCCATGAGCAGTTCCTC.

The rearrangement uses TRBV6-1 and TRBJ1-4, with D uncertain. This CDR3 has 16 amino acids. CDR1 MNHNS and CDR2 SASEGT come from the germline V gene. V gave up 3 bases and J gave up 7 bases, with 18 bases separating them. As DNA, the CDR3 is TGTGCCAGCAGTGATACCTTTTCTCCGGCGGGTGAAAAACTGTTTTTT. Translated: CASSDTFSPAGEKLFF.

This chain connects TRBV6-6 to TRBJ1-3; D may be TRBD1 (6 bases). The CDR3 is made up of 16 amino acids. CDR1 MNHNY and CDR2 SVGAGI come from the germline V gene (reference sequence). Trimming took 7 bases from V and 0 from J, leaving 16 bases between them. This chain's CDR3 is CASNEGGTLSGNTIYF. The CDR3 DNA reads TGTGCCAGCAACGAGGGGGGGACCCTCTCTGGAAACACCATATATTTT.

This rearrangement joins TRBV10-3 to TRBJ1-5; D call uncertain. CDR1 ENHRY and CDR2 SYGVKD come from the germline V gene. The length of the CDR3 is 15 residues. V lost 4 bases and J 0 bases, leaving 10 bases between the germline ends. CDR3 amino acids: CAISVGLDSNQPQHF. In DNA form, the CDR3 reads TGTGCCATCAGTGTCGGGCTGGATAGCAATCAGCCCCAGCATTTT.

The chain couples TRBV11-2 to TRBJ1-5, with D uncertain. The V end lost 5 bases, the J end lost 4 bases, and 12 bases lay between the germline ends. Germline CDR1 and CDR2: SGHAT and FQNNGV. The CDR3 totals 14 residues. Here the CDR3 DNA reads TGTGCCAGCAGCCGCGGCACGAAGAATCAGCCCCAGCATTTT. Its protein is CASSRGTKNQPQHF.

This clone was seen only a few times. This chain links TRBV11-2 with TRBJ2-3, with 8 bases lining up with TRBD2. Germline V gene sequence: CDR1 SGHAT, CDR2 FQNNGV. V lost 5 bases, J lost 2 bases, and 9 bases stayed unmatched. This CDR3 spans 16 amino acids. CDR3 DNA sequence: TGTGCCAGCAGCCCTCTAAGAGCGGGGGCCACAGATACGCAGTATTTT. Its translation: CASSPLRAGATDTQYF.

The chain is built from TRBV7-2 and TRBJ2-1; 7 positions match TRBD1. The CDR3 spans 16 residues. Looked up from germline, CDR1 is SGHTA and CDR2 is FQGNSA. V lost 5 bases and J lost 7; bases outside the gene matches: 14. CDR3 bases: TGTGCCAGCAGCCCCCCCGTACAGGGGCCTAGTAATGAGCAGTTCTTC. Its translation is CASSPPVQGPSNEQFF.

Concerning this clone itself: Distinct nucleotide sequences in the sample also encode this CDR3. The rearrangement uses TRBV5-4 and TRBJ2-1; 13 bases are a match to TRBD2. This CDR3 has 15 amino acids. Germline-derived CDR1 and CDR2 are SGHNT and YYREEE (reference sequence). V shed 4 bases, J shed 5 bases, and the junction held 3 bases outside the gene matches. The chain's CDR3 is CASSLGLAGNNEQFF. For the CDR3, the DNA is TGTGCCAGCAGCCTGGGACTAGCGGGAAACAATGAGCAGTTCTTC.

DNA of the CDR3: TGCGCCAGCAGCCAAGTAGCCGCGGGAGGTAGAGAGCAGTACTTC. Translated, it gives CASSQVAAGGREQYF. V is TRBV4-3 and J is TRBJ2-7, with 8 nucleotides matching TRBD2. The CDR3 loop spans 15 amino acids. J lost 7 bases, V lost 1 base, and 9 bases had no gene match. Per the germline V gene, CDR1 is LGHNA and CDR2 is YSLEER.

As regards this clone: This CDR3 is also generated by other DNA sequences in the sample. The CDR3 bases are TGCGCCAGCAGCTTGGGGCTTTATGGCTACACCTTC. This encodes CASSLGLYGYTF. This chain links TRBV5-1 with TRBJ1-2; D not resolved. The CDR3 sequence is 12 residues long. From germline, CDR1 is SGHRS and CDR2 YFSETQ. Trimming left V 0 bases short and J 5 bases short, with 5 bases between.

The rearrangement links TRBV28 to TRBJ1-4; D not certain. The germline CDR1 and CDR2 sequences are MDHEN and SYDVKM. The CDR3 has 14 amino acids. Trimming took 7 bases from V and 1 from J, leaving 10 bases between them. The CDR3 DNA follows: TGTGCCAGCAAATGGTGGGGAACTAATGAAAAACTGTTTTTT. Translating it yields CASKWWGTNEKLFF. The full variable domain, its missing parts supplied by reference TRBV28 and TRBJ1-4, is DVKVTQSSRYLVKRTGEKVFLECVQDMDHENMFWYRQDPGLGLRLIYFSYDVKMKEKGDIPEGYSVSREKKERFSLILESASTNQTSMYLCASKWWGTNEKLFFGSGTQLSVL.

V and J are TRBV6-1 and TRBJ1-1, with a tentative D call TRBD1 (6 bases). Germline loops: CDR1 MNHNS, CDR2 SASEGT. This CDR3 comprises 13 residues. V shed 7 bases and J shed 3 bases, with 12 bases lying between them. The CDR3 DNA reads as TGTGCCAGCACCCTGCGGGGGCACACTGAAGCTTTCTTT. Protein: CASTLRGHTEAFF.

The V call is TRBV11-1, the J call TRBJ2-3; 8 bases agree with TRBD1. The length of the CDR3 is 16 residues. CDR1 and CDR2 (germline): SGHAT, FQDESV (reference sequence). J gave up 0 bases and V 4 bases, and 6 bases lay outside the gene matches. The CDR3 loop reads CASSSRDRRSTDTQYF. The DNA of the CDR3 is TGTGCCAGCAGCTCGAGGGACAGGAGAAGCACAGATACGCAGTATTTT.

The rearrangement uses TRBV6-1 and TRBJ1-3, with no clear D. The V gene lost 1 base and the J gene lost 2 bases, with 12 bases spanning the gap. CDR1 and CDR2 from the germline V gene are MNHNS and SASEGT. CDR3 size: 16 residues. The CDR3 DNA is TGTGCCAGCAGTGAAGTTCACTCCACGACTGGAAACACCATATATTTT. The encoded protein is CASSEVHSTTGNTIYF.

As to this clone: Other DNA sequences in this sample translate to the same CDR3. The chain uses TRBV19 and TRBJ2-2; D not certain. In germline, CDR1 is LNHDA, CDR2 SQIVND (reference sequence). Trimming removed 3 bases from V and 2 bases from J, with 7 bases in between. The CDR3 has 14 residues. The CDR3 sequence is CASSIGLNTGELFF. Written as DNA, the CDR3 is TGTGCCAGTAGTATCGGTCTAAACACCGGGGAGCTGTTTTTT.

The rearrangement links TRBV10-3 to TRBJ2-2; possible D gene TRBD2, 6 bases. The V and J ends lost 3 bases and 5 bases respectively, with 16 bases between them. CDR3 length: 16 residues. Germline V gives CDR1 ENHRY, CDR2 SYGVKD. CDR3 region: CAISDRSGAGTGELFF. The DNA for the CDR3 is TGTGCCATCAGTGATAGGTCCGGGGCGGGGACCGGGGAGCTGTTTTTT.

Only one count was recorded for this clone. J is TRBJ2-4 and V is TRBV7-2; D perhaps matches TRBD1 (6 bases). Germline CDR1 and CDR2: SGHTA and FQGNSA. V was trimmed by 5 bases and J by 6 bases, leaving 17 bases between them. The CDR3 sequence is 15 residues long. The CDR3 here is CASSRAWQGLNIQYF. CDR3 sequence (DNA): TGTGCCAGCAGCCGCGCCTGGCAGGGGTTAAACATTCAGTACTTC. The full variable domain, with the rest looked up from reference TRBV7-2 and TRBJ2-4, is GAGVSQSPSNKVTEKGKDVELRCDPISGHTALYWYRQSLGQGLEFLIYFQGNSAPDKSGLPSDRFSAERTGGSVSTLTIQRTQQEDSAVYLCASSRAWQGLNIQYFGAGTRLSVL.